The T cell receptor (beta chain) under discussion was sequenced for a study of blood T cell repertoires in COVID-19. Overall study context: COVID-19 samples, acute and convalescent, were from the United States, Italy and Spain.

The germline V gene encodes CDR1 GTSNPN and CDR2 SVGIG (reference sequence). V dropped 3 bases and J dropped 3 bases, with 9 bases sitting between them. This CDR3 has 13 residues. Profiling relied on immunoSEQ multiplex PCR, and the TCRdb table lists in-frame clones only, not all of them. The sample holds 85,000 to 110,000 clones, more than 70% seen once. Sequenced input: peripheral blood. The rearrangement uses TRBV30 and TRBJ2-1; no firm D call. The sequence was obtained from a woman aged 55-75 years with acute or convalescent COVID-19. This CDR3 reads CAWSVQIYNEQFF. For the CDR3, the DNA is TGTGCCTGGAGCGTACAGATCTACAATGAGCAGTTCTTC.